The 18 T cell receptor beta chains below all came from one sample that was sequenced in a study of T cells after somatic rescue of genetic block. Only in-frame clones appear in the TCRdb table, and some are missing; sequencing was by immunoSEQ multiplex PCR. This sample carries about 70,000 clones, around 92% of them seen once, and the ten largest clones take around 3%. The sequenced material came from peripheral blood mononuclear cells (PBMCs). The receptors here all came from a man aged 35-49 years.

V is TRBV28 and J is TRBJ1-1; possible D gene TRBD1, 5 bases. CDR3 length equals 10 residues. Trimming removed 7 bases at V and 7 bases at J, with 7 bases between. Germline V gene sequence: CDR1 MDHEN, CDR2 SYDVKM. The CDR3 loop reads CASTRVEAFF. The CDR3 nucleotides are TGTGCCAGCACCAGGGTTGAAGCTTTCTTT.

This rearrangement joins TRBV6-1 to TRBJ1-6; D is perhaps TRBD1 (5 bases). The germline V gene has CDR1 MNHNS and CDR2 SASEGT. V lost 0 bases to trimming and J lost 7 bases, with 13 bases between them. This CDR3 has 16 amino acids. DNA of the CDR3: TGTGCCAGCAGTGAAGCAGCCGGGCAGGGAAATTCACCCCTCCACTTT. Translated: CASSEAAGQGNSPLHF.

J is TRBJ1-5 and V is TRBV15, with D perhaps TRBD1 (5 bases). Germline V gene data show CDR1 as LNHNV and CDR2 as YYDKDF (reference sequence). The CDR3 is 17 amino acids. V lost 1 base, J lost 2 bases, and 15 bases lay in between. CDR3 residues: CATSRGLGVGGNQPQHF. The CDR3 DNA is TGTGCCACCAGCAGAGGCTTGGGGGTGGGAGGCAATCAGCCCCAGCATTTT.

This chain links TRBV2 with TRBJ1-3; unclear D gene. CDR3 size: 16 residues. V was cut by 1 base and J by 0 bases, with 10 bases left in between. Germline CDR1 reads SNHLY; CDR2 reads FYNNEI. The CDR3 DNA is TGTGCCAGCAGTGAAGGCACGGCTAGCTCTGGAAACACCATATATTTT. Translated: CASSEGTASSGNTIYF. Looking up the rest from reference TRBV2 and TRBJ1-3 gives the full variable domain: EPEVTQTPSHQVTQMGQEVILRCVPISNHLYFYWYRQILGQKVEFLVSFYNNEISEKSEIFDDQFSVERPDGSNFTLKIRSTKLEDSAMYFCASSEGTASSGNTIYFGEGSWLTVV.

V gene TRBV4-1 combines with J gene TRBJ1-1; 9 nucleotides line up with TRBD1. J lost 6 bases, V lost 5 bases, and 4 bases had no gene match. The length of the CDR3 is 13 residues. CDR1 MGHRA and CDR2 YSYEKL come from the germline V gene. The DNA of the CDR3 is TGCGCCAGCAGCAACCGGGACAGGGCTGAAGCTTTCTTT. It codes for CASSNRDRAEAFF.

The rearrangement uses TRBV28 and TRBJ1-1; no reliable D call. The CDR3 runs to 12 residues. Germline values: CDR1 MDHEN, CDR2 SYDVKM. Trimming cost V 3 bases and J 5 bases, with 7 bases left between them. The DNA of the CDR3 is TGTGCCAGCAGTTTGGGAGTGACTGAAGCTTTCTTT. This codes for CASSLGVTEAFF. The complete variable domain, with remaining parts taken from reference TRBV28 and TRBJ1-1, reads DVKVTQSSRYLVKRTGEKVFLECVQDMDHENMFWYRQDPGLGLRLIYFSYDVKMKEKGDIPEGYSVSREKKERFSLILESASTNQTSMYLCASSLGVTEAFFGQGTRLTVV.

The chain has TRBV5-1 and TRBJ1-1; D is ambiguous. This CDR3 contains 13 residues. Trimming took off 4 bases at V and 5 bases at J, with 12 bases between the two ends. CDR1 and CDR2 (germline): SGHRS, YFSETQ. CDR3 protein: CASSPALGTEAFF. The CDR3 bases are TGCGCCAGCAGCCCAGCGCTTGGGACTGAAGCTTTCTTT.

The CDR3 coding sequence is TGTGCCAGCAGTTCCCAGCTAGAATACGAGCAGTACTTC. This sequence encodes CASSSQLEYEQYF. The chain is built from TRBV28 and TRBJ2-7; D not certain. This CDR3 has 13 amino acids. V lost 4 bases to trimming and J lost 4 bases, with 11 bases between them. CDR1 is MDHEN, CDR2 SYDVKM, per germline.

V is TRBV5-6 and J is TRBJ2-7; D remains ambiguous. Germline V CDR1 and CDR2: SGHDT, YYEEEE. Trimming shortened V by 0 bases and J by 6 bases, and 7 bases separated the two germline ends. This CDR3 contains 12 residues. The CDR3, as DNA: TGTGCCAGCAGCTTGGGCCATGTCGAGCAGTACTTC. It encodes CASSLGHVEQYF.

The chain employs TRBV15 and TRBJ1-3; no firm D call. V was clipped by 3 bases and J by 2 bases, with 14 bases between them. The CDR3 is made up of 16 amino acids. The germline V gene encodes CDR1 LNHNV and CDR2 YYDKDF (reference sequence). The CDR3 DNA follows: TGTGCCACCAGCAGCCTTTATCAGGCGGCTGGAAACACCATATATTTT. This codes for CATSSLYQAAGNTIYF.

The rearrangement uses TRBV9 and TRBJ2-2; TRBD1 might be the D (6 bases). The V gene's germline CDR1 is SGDLS and CDR2 YYNGEE. V lost 5 bases, J lost 1 base, and 9 bases lay in between. This CDR3 is built from 14 residues. CDR3 DNA sequence: TGTGCCAGCAGGAGGACAGAGAACACCGGGGAGCTGTTTTTT. Its protein is CASRRTENTGELFF.

The CDR3 nucleotides read TGTGCCAGCAGCCTGGGACAGGGGGCGTTTAACTATGGCTACACCTTC. Translating it yields CASSLGQGAFNYGYTF. This rearrangement joins TRBV14 to TRBJ1-2; 12 bases line up with TRBD1. V was pared by 4 bases and J by 1 base, with 4 bases of the junction left unmatched. CDR1 and CDR2 (germline): SGHDN, FVKESK. CDR3 size: 16 residues.

In this sample, this clone turned up a few times. This chain uses TRBV5-1 with TRBJ2-2, with 9 bases matching TRBD1. CDR1 and CDR2 (germline): SGHRS, YFSETQ. The CDR3 has 17 amino acids. J lost 5 bases, V lost 1 base, and 9 bases had no gene match. CDR3 coding DNA: TGCGCCAGCAGCTTGCCCGGGACAGGGAAGATGACCGGGGAGCTGTTTTTT. It translates to CASSLPGTGKMTGELFF.

The chain links TRBV6-4 to TRBJ1-1, with D uncertain. V lost 5 bases, J lost 3 bases, and 4 bases lay in between. Germline CDR1 and CDR2: MRHNA and SNTAGT. CDR3 length: 11 residues. CDR3 amino acids: CASSSDTEAFF. In nucleotides, the CDR3 is TGTGCCAGCAGTAGTGACACTGAAGCTTTCTTT.

V is TRBV5-1 and J is TRBJ1-2; D may be TRBD1 (6 bases). The CDR3 has 15 residues. Trimming took 4 bases from V and 6 from J, leaving 19 bases between them. Germline V gene data show CDR1 as SGHRS and CDR2 as YFSETQ. The CDR3 spells CASSPPGQRRDGYTF. DNA for the CDR3: TGCGCCAGCAGCCCGCCAGGACAGCGAAGGGATGGCTACACCTTC. Full variable domain (remainder filled in from reference TRBV5-1 and TRBJ1-2): KAGVTQTPRYLIKTRGQQVTLSCSPISGHRSVSWYQQTPGQGLQFLFEYFSETQRNKGNFPGRFSGRQFSNSRSEMNVSTLELGDSALYLCASSPPGQRRDGYTFGSGTRLTVV.

The V gene is TRBV21-1, the J gene TRBJ2-3; TRBD2, the table's D call, lacks a check against the DNA. TRBV21-1 is recorded as a pseudogene. This CDR3 region has 16 residues. CDR3 region: CASSLGLQYLRGTQYF. The CDR3 DNA is TGTGCCAGCAGCCTGGGACTGCAGTATCTCCGGGGTACGCAGTATTTT.

This sequence joins TRBV4-3 and TRBJ2-1, with 7 bases that match TRBD2. CDR1 and CDR2 from the germline V gene are LGHNA and YSLEER. The CDR3 length is 18 residues. J lost 4 bases, V lost 0 bases, and 12 bases had no gene match. CDR3 in amino acids: CASSQDLIGLAAYNEQFF. The CDR3 nucleotides read TGCGCCAGCAGCCAAGATCTAATAGGGCTAGCGGCATACAATGAGCAGTTCTTC.

The rearrangement links TRBV18 to TRBJ1-5; 7 bases are shared with TRBD1. Germline CDR1 KGHSH, CDR2 LQKENI. V lost 6 bases and J lost 4; bases outside the gene matches: 3. This CDR3 has 13 amino acids. The CDR3 region is CASSQGGNQPQHF. CDR3 coding DNA: TGTGCCAGCTCCCAGGGGGGAAATCAGCCCCAGCATTTT. The variable domain in full, completed from reference TRBV18 and TRBJ1-5, reads NAGVMQNPRHLVRRRGQEARLRCSPMKGHSHVYWYRQLPEEGLKFMVYLQKENIIDESGMPKERFSAEFPKEGPSILRIQQVVRGDSAAYFCASSQGGNQPQHFGDGTRLSIL.